These 3 T cell receptor beta chains were sequenced from one sample in a study of blood T cell repertoires in COVID-19. The assay was immunoSEQ multiplex PCR, and TCRdb's table has in-frame clones only and misses some. Of around 45,000 clones detected, about 86% appear once; the ten largest clones hold 8.5% to 10%. Sequences were obtained from peripheral blood. These receptors came from a human donor in a cohort sampled during active COVID-19.

The rearrangement uses TRBV12-3 or TRBV12-4 and TRBJ1-1; TRBD1 is a possible D gene (5 bases). This CDR3 region has 12 residues. Trimming removed 8 bases at V and 10 bases at J, with 17 bases between. Here the CDR3 DNA reads TGTGCCAGCCACTCCCCATCCGGGGGAGCTTTCTTT. It yields the protein CASHSPSGGAFF.

The chain couples TRBV13 to TRBJ2-1; 9 bases are shared with TRBD2. CDR3 length: 14 residues. Germline lookup yields CDR1 PRHDT and CDR2 FYEKMQ (reference sequence). J gave up 10 bases and V 5 bases, and 9 bases lay outside the gene matches. The CDR3 region is CASSTPSGEREQFF. CDR3 bases: TGTGCCAGCAGCACCCCTAGCGGGGAGCGAGAGCAGTTCTTC.

The chain recombines TRBV20-1 with TRBJ1-4; tentative D call: TRBD1 (5 bases). This CDR3 is built from 14 residues. CDR1 and CDR2 (germline): DFQATT, SNEGSKA (reference sequence). V lost 3 bases and J 8 bases, leaving 16 bases between the germline ends. CDR3 protein: CSASPGRAGEKLFF. The DNA of the CDR3 is TGCAGTGCTAGTCCGGGACGAGCGGGAGAAAAACTGTTTTTT.